Listed below are T cell receptor beta chains from one sample, sequenced in a study of OX40 agonist ivuxolimab in advanced cancers. The table came from immunoSEQ multiplex PCR; TCRdb's copy has only in-frame clones and leaves some out. The table shows over 50,000 clones, with around 90% occurring only once. The specimen was CD4+ or CD8+ T cells sorted from blood, collected in a trial of the OX40 agonist ivuxolimab. These receptors all stem from an adult with an advanced solid tumor such as melanoma, head and neck, liver or kidney cancer. Both conserved end residues are part of each CDR3. D genes are given only for firm matches. The listing skips clone size in some rows; elsewhere it reads once, few, many or a size class.

>TRBD1|TRBJ1-2|TRBV5-6|NA
TGTGCCAGCAGCCGACAGGGGGAAAACTATGGCTACACCTTC
CASSRQGENYGYTF
>TRBD1|TRBJ2-7|TRBV11-3|NA
TGTGCCAGCAGCTTAGTACATTCAGGGGGCTACGAGCAGTACTTC
CASSLVHSGGYEQYF
>NA|TRBJ2-7|TRBV18|NA
TGTGCCAGCTCAGACGTTCGGACAGTAGGCTACGAGCAGTACTTC
CASSDVRTVGYEQYF
>TRBD1|TRBJ2-7|TRBV9|NA
TGTGCCAGCAGCTCTGCCGGGACAGGTGACTACGAGCAGTACTTC
CASSSAGTGDYEQYF
>TRBD2|TRBJ2-1|TRBV7-8|NA
TGTGCCAGCAGCCCGTTACTAGCGAACACCCTCGGCAATGAGCAGTTCTTC
CASSPLLANTLGNEQFF
>TRBD2|TRBJ2-1|TRBV29-1|NA
TGCAGCGTTGGGGCTAGCGGGAACTACAATGAGCAGTTCTTC
CSVGASGNYNEQFF
>TRBD1|TRBJ2-7|TRBV7-9|NA
TGTGCCAGCAGCCGGGGACAGGGGGAGCAGTACTTC
CASSRGQGEQYF
>NA|TRBJ2-6|TRBV30|NA
TGTGCCTGGAGTGACGGAAGTGGCTCTGGGGCCAACGTCCTGACTTTC
CAWSDGSGSGANVLTF
>NA|TRBJ1-3|TRBV28|few
TGTGCCAGCAGTTTTCAGAGAACTGGAAACACCATATATTTT
CASSFQRTGNTIYF
>TRBD1|TRBJ1-6|TRBV7-9|NA
TGTGCCAGCAGTTTTACCGGGACAGCGAATTCACCCCTCCACTTT
CASSFTGTANSPLHF
>TRBD1|TRBJ1-5|TRBV4-1|NA
TGCGCCAGCAGCCAAGATAGGACAGGGGGACATCAGCCCCAGCATTTT
CASSQDRTGGHQPQHF
>NA|TRBJ1-2|TRBV28|NA
TGTGCCAGCAGTGGAATCAGGGGAACTAACTATGGCTACACCTTC
CASSGIRGTNYGYTF
>NA|TRBJ1-3|TRBV5-4|NA
TGTGCCAGCAGCTTGCAGGGGAGGATCTCTGGAAACACCATATATTTT
CASSLQGRISGNTIYF
>TRBD1|TRBJ2-7|TRBV14|NA
TGTGCCAGCAGCCAAGGGGACAGGGCCACCTACGAGCAGTACTTC
CASSQGDRATYEQYF
>TRBD1|TRBJ1-1|TRBV19|few
TGTGCCAGTAGTATGGGACAGGGTTCGGTAGCTTTCTTT
CASSMGQGSVAFF
>TRBD1|TRBJ1-3|TRBV29-1|NA
TGCAGCGTTCAGACAGGGGGCGAAAACACCATATATTTT
CSVQTGGENTIYF
>NA|TRBJ2-3|TRBV11-3|NA
TGTGCCAGCAGCTTAGGGAGGAGCACAGATACGCAGTATTTT
CASSLGRSTDTQYF
>NA|TRBJ1-2|TRBV19|NA
TGTGCCAGTAGTATAGCGACAGTGAACTATGGCTACACCTTC
CASSIATVNYGYTF
>NA|TRBJ1-2|TRBV30|few
TGTGCCTGGGGAACAGGGCACAACACTGGCTACACCTTC
CAWGTGHNTGYTF
>NA|TRBJ1-5|TRBV7-6|once
TGTGCCAGCAGCTCCTCAACGGGACGAAATAGCAATCAGCCCCAGCATTTT
CASSSSTGRNSNQPQHF
>NA|TRBJ2-5|TRBV9|NA
TGTGCCAGCAGCGTTCGAGATCAAGAGACCCAGTACTTC
CASSVRDQETQYF
>NA|TRBJ2-3|TRBV5-1|NA
TGCGCCAGCAGCTCGGGGACGGTGGCGGTTACGGATACGCAGTATTTT
CASSSGTVAVTDTQYF
>NA|TRBJ1-2|TRBV7-9|NA
TGTGCCAGCGAGTCGGCGGGTAGAGCTAACTATGGCTACACCTTC
CASESAGRANYGYTF
>NA|TRBJ2-1|TRBV5-5|NA
TGTGCCAGCAGCTTGGGTCAGGATTATTACAATGAGCAGTTCTTC
CASSLGQDYYNEQFF
>NA|TRBJ2-3|TRBV14|once
TGTGCCAGCAGCCAAGATCTAAAGAGGGGCGCATATACGCAGTATTTT
CASSQDLKRGAYTQYF
>TRBD1|TRBJ1-1|TRBV7-2|NA
TGTGCCAGCAGCGCAGGGACAGGGACCTCCAAAATGAACACTGAAGCTTTCTTT
CASSAGTGTSKMNTEAFF